The TCR beta chain under discussion was sequenced for a study of T-cell memory formation after mild COVID-19. Study results and limitations: Most CD4+ clones that shrank were in CM and EM, while CD8+ ones turned up in EMRA. The study found balanced CD4/CD8 in clones contracting day 15 to 85 and a CD4+ lean in later expanders.

One entry per CDR3 protein results from TCRdb running MiXCR on the 5' RACE reads. The sample records fewer than 350,000 distinct CDR3 sequences, roughly an eighth being singletons. This CDR3 spans 15 amino acids. Looked up from germline, CDR1 is DFQATT and CDR2 is SNEGSKA (reference sequence). J lost 0 bases, V lost 4 bases, and 7 bases had no gene match. This clonotype was seen only a few times. What it binds is not known. This sequence joins TRBV20-1 and TRBJ2-3; TRBD1 matches at 7 bases. The source of this sequence is a man in his late teens or twenties who had mild COVID-19 (a few samples of this study predate the infection). Cell type and time point are not known. Input material: PBMCs or a T cell subset sorted from them (not recorded which). The CDR3 here is CSATAGTESTDTQYF. The CDR3 DNA reads TGCAGTGCTACAGCCGGGACAGAAAGCACAGATACGCAGTATTTT.